Following are 6 T cell receptor beta chains from one sample sequenced in a study of PD-L1 blockade in urothelial cancer. Sequenced by immunoSEQ multiplex PCR; TCRdb stores in-frame clones only, minus some. Of approximately 110,000 clones detected, over 75% appear once; the ten largest clones hold 2% to 2.5%. The sample here was PBMCs, taken around atezolizumab (anti-PD-L1) treatment. The receptors here all came from a man aged 45-60 years with urothelial cancer.

CDR3 protein: CASSQSRDSPLHF. Written as DNA, the CDR3 is TGTGCCAGCTCACAGTCTAGAGATTCACCCCTCCACTTT. This chain uses TRBV18 with TRBJ1-6; no firm D call. Per germline, CDR1 KGHSH and CDR2 LQKENI. Trimming took 4 bases from V and 8 from J, leaving 9 bases between them. The CDR3 has 13 residues.

The sample holds one count of this clone. The chain combines TRBV6-1 with TRBJ2-7; maybe TRBD1 (6 bases). This CDR3 has 14 residues. The V gene lost 11 bases and the J gene lost 2 bases, with 19 bases spanning the gap. Germline V gene lookup returns CDR1 MNHNS and CDR2 SASEGT. In nucleotides, the CDR3 is TGTGCCGCCAACGATCAGGGGCTGACCTACGAGCAGTACTTC. Translating gives CAANDQGLTYEQYF.

The chain carries TRBV9 and TRBJ2-3; 7 bases agree with TRBD2. CDR1 and CDR2 from the germline V gene are SGDLS and YYNGEE. Germline trimming cut 2 bases from V and 4 bases from J; bases unmatched to any gene: 10. The length of the CDR3 is 16 residues. The CDR3 spells CASSVGGRNRADTQYF. The CDR3 DNA reads as TGTGCCAGCAGCGTGGGGGGGAGGAATCGCGCAGATACGCAGTATTTT. Complete variable domain (other parts from reference TRBV9 and TRBJ2-3): DSGVTQTPKHLITATGQRVTLRCSPRSGDLSVYWYQQSLDQGLQFLIQYYNGEERAKGNILERFSAQQFPDLHSELNLSSLELGDSALYFCASSVGGRNRADTQYFGPGTRLTVL.

V and J are TRBV27 and TRBJ2-7; possible D gene TRBD1, 5 bases. The V gene's germline CDR1 is MNHEY and CDR2 SMNVEV (reference sequence). V shed 5 bases and J shed 0 bases, with 11 bases lying between them. The CDR3 has 14 residues. CDR3 protein: CASSMTVNSYEQYF. The DNA of the CDR3 is TGTGCCAGCAGTATGACAGTAAACTCCTACGAGCAGTACTTC.

The chain recombines TRBV10-1 with TRBJ2-3; 13 bases are shared with TRBD2. CDR3 size: 19 residues. From germline, CDR1 is WNHNN and CDR2 SYGVQD (reference sequence). Trimming at V came to 3 bases and at J to 3 bases, leaving 12 bases not matched to a gene. CDR3 nucleotide sequence: TGCGCCAGCAGTGAAGGGACTAGCGGGATCCCTGTGGGTACAGATACGCAGTATTTT. Translated: CASSEGTSGIPVGTDTQYF.

The chain combines TRBV25-1 with TRBJ1-5; TRBD1 is a possible D gene (6 bases). Germline V lookup: CDR1 MGHDK, CDR2 SYGVNS. CDR3 length equals 14 residues. The V gene lost 3 bases and the J gene lost 4 bases, with 10 bases spanning the gap. CDR3 nucleotide sequence: TGTGCCAGCAGTGACAGGGGTTGGAATCAGCCCCAGCATTTT. Its translation is CASSDRGWNQPQHF.